The clone carrying this T cell receptor beta chain was found many times. The CDR3 spans 16 residues. V was clipped by 2 bases and J by 7 bases, with 15 bases between them. Germline CDR1 reads WNHNN; CDR2 reads SYGVQD (reference sequence). The sample comes from a study of T cells in Graves' hyperthyroidism and ophthalmopathy. Amplified TCR beta CDR3 regions derived from RNA transcripts. Carried out on the TCR CDR3, a first-round RT-PCR used the HTBI primer set. One entry per CDR3 protein, called by TCRdb with MiXCR from the multiplex PCR reads. The repertoire holds 350,000 or so distinct CDR3 sequences, with about 15% as singletons.

This chain links TRBV10-1 with TRBJ1-6, with a weak D call TRBD1 (5 bases). Material: blood. The TCR sequence derives from a young woman with Graves' hyperthyroidism that later progressed to Graves' ophthalmopathy. In DNA, the CDR3 is TGCGCCAGCAGTGAGGACGGGACCCCTGAAAATTCACCCCTCCACTTT. As protein: CASSEDGTPENSPLHF.